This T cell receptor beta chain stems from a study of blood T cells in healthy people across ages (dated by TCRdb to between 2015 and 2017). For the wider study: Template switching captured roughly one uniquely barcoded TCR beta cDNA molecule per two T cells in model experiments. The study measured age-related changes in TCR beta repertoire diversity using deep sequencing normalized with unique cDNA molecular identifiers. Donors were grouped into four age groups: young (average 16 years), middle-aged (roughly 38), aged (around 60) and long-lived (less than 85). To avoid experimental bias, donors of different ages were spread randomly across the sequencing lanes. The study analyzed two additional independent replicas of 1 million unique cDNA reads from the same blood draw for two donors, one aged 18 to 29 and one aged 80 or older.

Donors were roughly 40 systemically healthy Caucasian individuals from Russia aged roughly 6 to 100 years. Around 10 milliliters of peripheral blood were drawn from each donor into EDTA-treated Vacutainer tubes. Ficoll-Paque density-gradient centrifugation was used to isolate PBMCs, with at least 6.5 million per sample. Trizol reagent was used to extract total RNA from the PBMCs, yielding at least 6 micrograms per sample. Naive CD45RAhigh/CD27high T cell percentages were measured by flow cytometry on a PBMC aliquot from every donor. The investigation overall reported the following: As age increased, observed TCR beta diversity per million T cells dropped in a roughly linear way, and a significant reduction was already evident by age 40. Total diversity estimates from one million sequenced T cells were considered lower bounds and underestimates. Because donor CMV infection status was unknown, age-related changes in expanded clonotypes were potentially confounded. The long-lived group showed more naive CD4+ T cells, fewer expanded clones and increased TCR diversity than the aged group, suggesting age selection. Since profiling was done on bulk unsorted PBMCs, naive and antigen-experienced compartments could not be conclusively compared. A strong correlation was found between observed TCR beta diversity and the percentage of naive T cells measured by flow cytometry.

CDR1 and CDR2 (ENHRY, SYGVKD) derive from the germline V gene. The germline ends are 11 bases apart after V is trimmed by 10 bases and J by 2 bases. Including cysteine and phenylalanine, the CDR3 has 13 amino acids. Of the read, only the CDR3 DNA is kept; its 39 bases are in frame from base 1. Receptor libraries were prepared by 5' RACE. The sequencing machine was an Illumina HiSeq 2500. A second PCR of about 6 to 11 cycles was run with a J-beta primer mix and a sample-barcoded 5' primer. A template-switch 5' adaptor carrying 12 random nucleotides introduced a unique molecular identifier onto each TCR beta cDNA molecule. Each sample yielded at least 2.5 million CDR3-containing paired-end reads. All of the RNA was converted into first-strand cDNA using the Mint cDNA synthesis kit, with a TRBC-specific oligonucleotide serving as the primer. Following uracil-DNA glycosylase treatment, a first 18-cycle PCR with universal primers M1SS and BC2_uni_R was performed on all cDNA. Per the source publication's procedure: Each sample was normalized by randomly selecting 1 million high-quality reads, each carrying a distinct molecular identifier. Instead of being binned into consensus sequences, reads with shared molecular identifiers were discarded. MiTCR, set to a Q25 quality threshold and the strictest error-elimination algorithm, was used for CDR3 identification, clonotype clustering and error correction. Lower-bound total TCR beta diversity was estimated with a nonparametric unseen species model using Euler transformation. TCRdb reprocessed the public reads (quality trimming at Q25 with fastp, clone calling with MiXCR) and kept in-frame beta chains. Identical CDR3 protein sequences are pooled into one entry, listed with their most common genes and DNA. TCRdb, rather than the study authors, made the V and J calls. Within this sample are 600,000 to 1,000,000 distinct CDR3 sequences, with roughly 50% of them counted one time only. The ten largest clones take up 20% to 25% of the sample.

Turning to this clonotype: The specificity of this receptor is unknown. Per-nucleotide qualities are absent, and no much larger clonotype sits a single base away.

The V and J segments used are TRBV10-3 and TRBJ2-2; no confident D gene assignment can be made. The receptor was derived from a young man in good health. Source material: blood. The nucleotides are TGTGCCACCTTCGAACCAAACACCGGGGAGCTGTTTTTT. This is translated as CATFEPNTGELFF.